This TCR beta chain appears in the sequencing data of a study of control samples from healthy donors and cancer patients. V was shortened by 5 bases and J by 5 bases, with 15 bases between the two germline ends. The CDR3 covers 14 residues. CDR1 and CDR2 from the germline V gene are SNHLY and FYNNEI. Method: immunoSEQ multiplex PCR; TCRdb's copy keeps in-frame clones and lacks some. The repertoire has around 170,000 clones, just over 85% of them found once; the top ten carry over 4%. This receptor was taken from a woman in her twenties or thirties in good health. Sequencing was carried out using blood. The chain carries TRBV2 and TRBJ1-2; maybe TRBD1 (6 bases). The CDR3 is CASSPQTGGYGYTF. The CDR3 DNA follows: TGTGCCAGCAGTCCCCAGACAGGAGGATATGGCTACACCTTC.